This entry describes one TCR beta chain. J was trimmed by 4 bases and V by 3 bases; bases with no gene match: 1. CDR3 length equals 14 residues. Germline CDR1 is MNHEY and CDR2 is SMNVEV (reference sequence). The data were obtained in a study of blood T cell repertoires in COVID-19. Sequencing used immunoSEQ multiplex PCR; TCRdb keeps in-frame clones, though not all of them. This sample carries tens of thousands of clones, roughly four fifths of them seen once, and the ten largest clones take approximately 5.4%. Sequencing was performed on peripheral blood. The rearrangement links TRBV27 to TRBJ2-1, with TRBD2 identical over 9 bases. The TCR comes from a woman in her fifties or sixties with acute or convalescent COVID-19. This chain's CDR3 is CASSFSGSYNEQFF. CDR3 bases: TGTGCCAGCAGTTTTAGCGGGAGTTACAATGAGCAGTTCTTC.